The next 28 T cell receptor beta chains were all read from a single sample in a study of T cell repertoires in cytomegalovirus infection. Antigen specificity for these receptors is unknown. TCRdb ran MiXCR on the reads and lists one entry per CDR3 protein. The sample carries some 500,000 distinct CDR3 sequences, 30% to 40% recorded once. Sequencing used cultured PBMCs, obtained from culture after CMV antigen stimulation. The receptors derive from a human donor in good health (CMV status not recorded). Some clones in this sample may be carry-over from other donors' samples.

The gene calls are TRBV3-1 and TRBJ1-6; TRBD1 matches at 8 bases. Germline CDR1 LGHDT, CDR2 YNNKEL (reference sequence). The CDR3 is made up of 16 amino acids. J was trimmed by 7 bases and V by 3 bases; bases with no gene match: 8. The CDR3 is CASSHVGQGKNSPLHF. The CDR3 nucleotides read TGTGCCAGCAGCCATGTCGGACAGGGCAAGAATTCACCCCTCCACTTT.

J is TRBJ2-3 and V is TRBV7-9, with 10 bases lining up with TRBD1. The CDR3 has 12 residues. The V and J ends lost 3 bases and 11 bases, in that order; junction bases with no gene match: 2. Germline V gene lookup returns CDR1 SEHNR and CDR2 FQNEAQ (reference sequence). CDR3 DNA sequence: TGTGCCAGCAGCTTGCGGGACAGGGGGCAGTATTTT. Its translation is CASSLRDRGQYF.

CDR3 nucleotides: TGTGCCAGCAGCGTAGTAGCTAGGGCTAGCGGGAGGACGAATGAGCAGTTCTTC. As protein: CASSVVARASGRTNEQFF. V and J are TRBV9 and TRBJ2-1; 11 nucleotides line up with TRBD2. Germline V CDR1 and CDR2: SGDLS, YYNGEE. Trimming at V came to 0 bases and at J to 7 bases, leaving 12 bases not matched to a gene. This CDR3 is 18 amino acids long.

This clonotype was seen a handful of times. This chain connects TRBV4-3 to TRBJ2-5; the D is unclear. Trimming pared 1 base from V and 2 bases from J, leaving 14 bases between. The CDR3 is 16 amino acids. Germline CDR1 LGHNA, CDR2 YSLEER. CDR3 sequence (DNA): TGCGCCAGCAGCCAAGCTTTAGGTCCAGAGCAAGAGACCCAGTACTTC. It yields the protein CASSQALGPEQETQYF.

The rearrangement joins TRBV28 to TRBJ2-1; TRBD2 agrees at 8 bases. The CDR3 is 15 residues long. Per the germline V gene, CDR1 is MDHEN and CDR2 is SYDVKM. With 7 bases clipped from V and 4 bases from J, the junction kept 9 bases outside the gene matches. The CDR3 DNA follows: TGTGCCAGCACTCCACTAGCGGAGAGTTACAATGAGCAGTTCTTC. It yields the protein CASTPLAESYNEQFF.

The V and J genes are TRBV2 and TRBJ2-3; tentatively, D is TRBD2 (6 bases). Germline loops: CDR1 SNHLY, CDR2 FYNNEI. The CDR3 sequence is 15 residues long. The V and J ends lost 4 bases and 1 base respectively, with 12 bases between them. The CDR3 DNA reads TGTGCCAGCAGTGCAAGGGAGGTACGCACAGATACGCAGTATTTT. Translating gives CASSAREVRTDTQYF. The variable domain in full, with the rest retrieved from reference TRBV2 and TRBJ2-3, is EPEVTQTPSHQVTQMGQEVILRCVPISNHLYFYWYRQILGQKVEFLVSFYNNEISEKSEIFDDQFSVERPDGSNFTLKIRSTKLEDSAMYFCASSAREVRTDTQYFGPGTRLTVL.

This clonotype turned up a few times. It may be a read error: a sequence one base away is much more abundant. The chain combines TRBV11-2 with TRBJ2-1; no definite D call. CDR3 length: 15 residues. Germline V gene data show CDR1 as SGHAT and CDR2 as FQNNGV. The ends were cut back, 0 bases at V and 0 bases at J, with 6 bases in the middle. The CDR3 protein is CASSLDLSSYNEQFF. CDR3 nucleotide sequence: TGTGCCAGCAGCTTAGATCTGAGCTCCTACAATGAGCAGTTCTTC.

This clonotype was detected ten times or more. The rearrangement joins TRBV7-2 to TRBJ2-5; D perhaps matches TRBD2 (5 bases). The length of the CDR3 is 13 residues. The V and J ends lost 5 bases and 5 bases respectively, with 12 bases between them. Germline V gene sequence: CDR1 SGHTA, CDR2 FQGNSA. This CDR3 reads CASSVRVGETQYF. The DNA of the CDR3 is TGTGCCAGCAGCGTGCGGGTCGGTGAGACCCAGTACTTC.

The chain has TRBV6-6 and TRBJ2-1; 14 nucleotides match TRBD2. The V and J ends lost 4 bases and 6 bases, in that order; junction bases with no gene match: 17. The CDR3 runs 20 residues. Germline-derived CDR1 and CDR2 are MNHNY and SVGAGI (reference sequence). The CDR3 nucleotides read TGTGCCAGCAGTTGGACCGGGACTAGCGGGAGTGTAAGGTTGGGCAATGAGCAGTTCTTC. Its translation: CASSWTGTSGSVRLGNEQFF.

This sequence joins TRBV6-2 or TRBV6-3 and TRBJ2-4; TRBD2 matches at 8 bases. The CDR3 loop spans 17 amino acids. V shed 6 bases and J 0 bases; nucleotides not matched to a gene: 10. The germline V gene encodes CDR1 MNHEY and CDR2 SVGEGT. CDR3 residues: CASRPSGSGLAKNIQYF. The CDR3 coding sequence is TGTGCCAGCAGACCAAGCGGGAGTGGACTAGCCAAAAACATTCAGTACTTC.

The chain has TRBV6-2 or TRBV6-3 and TRBJ2-1; 11 bases align to TRBD2. CDR1 is MNHEY and CDR2 is SVGEGT in the germline V gene. The trim removed 6 bases at V and 8 bases at J, leaving 9 bases unmatched. The CDR3 contains 15 residues. The CDR3 DNA reads as TGTGCCAGCAGGAGTAGCGGGAGGGCCCTCGATGAGCAGTTCTTC. This translates into CASRSSGRALDEQFF.

The rearrangement links TRBV2 to TRBJ2-3, with D unresolved. CDR1 and CDR2 from the germline V gene are SNHLY and FYNNEI. The V gene lost 7 bases and the J gene lost 3 bases, with 14 bases spanning the gap. CDR3 length: 14 residues. In DNA, the CDR3 is TGTGCCAGCACACCGGACCTGGGAACAGATACGCAGTATTTT. Its protein product is CASTPDLGTDTQYF.

The chain carries TRBV10-3 and TRBJ1-3; D gene uncertain. This CDR3 contains 13 residues. Looked up from germline, CDR1 is ENHRY and CDR2 is SYGVKD. Trimming left V 4 bases short and J 3 bases short, with 7 bases between. CDR3 region: CAISGSVGNTIYF. The CDR3 bases are TGTGCCATCAGTGGGTCAGTTGGAAACACCATATATTTT.

This rearrangement joins TRBV6-1 to TRBJ2-3; no reliable D call. The germline V gene encodes CDR1 MNHNS and CDR2 SASEGT. V was trimmed by 5 bases and J by 7 bases, leaving 10 bases between them. CDR3 length: 12 residues. CDR3 nucleotides: TGTGCCAGCAGTTCGACTGGGAATACGCAGTATTTT. Protein: CASSSTGNTQYF.

V usage is TRBV6-1 and J usage is TRBJ2-7, with D unresolved. Trimming left V 0 bases short and J 3 bases short, with 6 bases between. Germline V gives CDR1 MNHNS, CDR2 SASEGT. The CDR3 contains 13 residues. The CDR3 DNA sequence: TGTGCCAGCAGTGAAGCGACATACTACGAGCAGTACTTC. Its protein is CASSEATYYEQYF.

Only a few counts were recorded for this clonotype. J is TRBJ2-7 and V is TRBV28; 10 bases fit TRBD2. Germline CDR1 is MDHEN and CDR2 is SYDVKM. J was trimmed by 3 bases and V by 6 bases; bases with no gene match: 5. This CDR3 is built from 14 residues. The CDR3 bases are TGTGCCAGCAGAACGGGACTAGCGATCTACGAGCAGTACTTC. Protein: CASRTGLAIYEQYF.

In this sample, this clonotype turned up once. This chain uses TRBV7-6 with TRBJ2-5; D not resolved. The CDR3 totals 12 residues. Germline V gives CDR1 SGHVS, CDR2 FNYEAQ. V was shortened by 4 bases and J by 5 bases, with 8 bases between the two germline ends. The CDR3 loop is CASSSSDETQYF. The CDR3 DNA sequence: TGTGCCAGCAGCTCTTCTGATGAGACCCAGTACTTC. The whole variable domain, remainder taken from reference TRBV7-6 and TRBJ2-5, is GAGVSQSPRYKVTKRGQDVALRCDPISGHVSLYWYRQALGQGPEFLTYFNYEAQQDKSGLPNDRFSAERPEGSISTLTIQRTEQRDSAMYRCASSSSDETQYFGPGTRLLVL.

This rearrangement joins TRBV6-2 or TRBV6-3 to TRBJ2-2; D perhaps matches TRBD2 (6 bases). V lost 2 bases, J lost 0 bases, and 10 bases lay in between. This CDR3 is 16 amino acids long. Germline V lookup: CDR1 MNHEY, CDR2 SVGEGT. The CDR3 sequence is CASSYEGLPNTGELFF. In nucleotides, the CDR3 is TGTGCCAGCAGTTACGAAGGACTACCGAACACCGGGGAGCTGTTTTTT.

This sequence joins TRBV4-1 and TRBJ2-5, with TRBD2 identical over 12 bases. CDR1 and CDR2 (germline): MGHRA, YSYEKL. There are 16 residues in the CDR3. The V segment lost 0 bases and the J segment 3 bases; nucleotides outside the gene matches: 2. This chain's CDR3 is CASSQERLAGEETQYF. CDR3 in DNA: TGCGCCAGCAGCCAAGAGAGACTAGCGGGAGAAGAGACCCAGTACTTC.

This clonotype occurred a few times. This rearrangement joins TRBV4-3 to TRBJ1-2; the D is unclear. CDR3 length: 14 amino acids. Deletions cut 0 bases from V and 4 bases from J, with 9 bases between. Germline CDR1 and CDR2: LGHNA and YSLEER. The DNA for the CDR3 is TGCGCCAGCAGCCAAGATGTAGCTGGCTATGGCTACACCTTC. Encoded protein: CASSQDVAGYGYTF.

This clonotype turned up a few times. This chain links TRBV7-2 with TRBJ1-4, with no clear D. Trimming took 0 bases from V and 8 from J, leaving 7 bases between them. Germline loops: CDR1 SGHTA, CDR2 FQGNSA. The CDR3 has 13 amino acids. The CDR3, as DNA: TGTGCCAGCAGCTTAGCCAGGCAAGAAAAACTGTTTTTT. Its translation is CASSLARQEKLFF.

The chain couples TRBV15 to TRBJ1-1, with D hard to call. Germline lookup yields CDR1 LNHNV and CDR2 YYDKDF (reference sequence). V gave up 5 bases and J gave up 0 bases, with 13 bases separating them. This CDR3 contains 15 residues. The CDR3 nucleotides are TGTGCCACCAGCGGACCCGGACGGCTGAACACTGAAGCTTTCTTT. It encodes CATSGPGRLNTEAFF.

CDR3 in amino acids: CASSYGTLNQPQHF. DNA for the CDR3: TGTGCCAGCAGTTATGGGACACTGAATCAGCCCCAGCATTTT. The gene calls are TRBV6-8 and TRBJ1-5, with a weak D call TRBD1 (6 bases). Germline V CDR1 and CDR2: MNHGY, SAAAGT. The germline V and J ends were trimmed by 3 bases and 4 bases, with 10 bases remaining between them. This CDR3 region has 14 residues.

This clonotype has at least ten counts. V and J are TRBV7-2 and TRBJ1-2; D unresolved. Per germline, CDR1 SGHTA and CDR2 FQGNSA. The CDR3 sequence is 14 residues long. Trimming cost V 2 bases and J 6 bases, with 13 bases left between them. In DNA, the CDR3 is TGTGCCAGCAGCTTAAGGGCGGGGAAAGATGGCTACACCTTC. Translating it yields CASSLRAGKDGYTF.

This clonotype occurred a few times. The V call is TRBV4-1, the J call TRBJ1-5; no clear D. Trimming left V 0 bases short and J 4 bases short, with 13 bases between. This CDR3 is 16 amino acids long. Germline V CDR1 and CDR2: MGHRA, YSYEKL. Written as DNA, the CDR3 is TGCGCCAGCAGCCAAGAGAGTCCCACGATAAATCAGCCCCAGCATTTT. It translates to CASSQESPTINQPQHF.

The chain is built from TRBV7-9 and TRBJ2-3; 7 bases align to TRBD1. V lost 4 bases and J lost 7; bases outside the gene matches: 11. Germline CDR1 and CDR2: SEHNR and FQNEAQ (reference sequence). CDR3 length: 15 amino acids. The DNA of the CDR3 is TGTGCCAGCAGCTCGCAGAGGACAGGACGGAATACGCAGTATTTT. It encodes CASSSQRTGRNTQYF.

This chain connects TRBV12-3 or TRBV12-4 to TRBJ1-1, with D tentatively TRBD1 (5 bases). V lost 1 base to trimming and J lost 1 base, with 10 bases between them. The CDR3 runs 15 residues. CDR3 in amino acids: CASSLDPRGNTEAFF. DNA for the CDR3: TGTGCCAGCAGTTTAGACCCGAGGGGGAACACTGAAGCTTTCTTT.

J is TRBJ2-2 and V is TRBV4-3, with 7 positions matching TRBD1. The CDR3 contains 17 residues. Trimming at V came to 0 bases and at J to 0 bases, leaving 4 bases not matched to a gene. Looked up from germline, CDR1 is LGHNA and CDR2 is YSLEER. Here the CDR3 reads CASSQEFGTANTGELFF. As DNA, the CDR3 is TGCGCCAGCAGCCAAGAGTTCGGGACAGCGAACACCGGGGAGCTGTTTTTT.